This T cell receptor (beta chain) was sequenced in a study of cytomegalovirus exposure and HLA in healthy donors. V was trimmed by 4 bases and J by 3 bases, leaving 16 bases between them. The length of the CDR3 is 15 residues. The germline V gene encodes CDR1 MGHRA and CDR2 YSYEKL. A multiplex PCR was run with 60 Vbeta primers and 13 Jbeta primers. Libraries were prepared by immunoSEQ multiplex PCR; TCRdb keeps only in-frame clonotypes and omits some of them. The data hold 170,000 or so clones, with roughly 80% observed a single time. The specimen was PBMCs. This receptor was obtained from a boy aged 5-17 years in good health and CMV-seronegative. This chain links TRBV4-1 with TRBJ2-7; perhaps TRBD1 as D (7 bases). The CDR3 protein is CASSPPDREDYEQYF. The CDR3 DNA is TGCGCCAGCAGCCCCCCAGACAGGGAGGACTACGAGCAGTACTTC.